This T cell receptor (beta chain) was recorded in a study of beta chain features in type 1 diabetes. For this clone: The target antigen is unknown.

Study-level points and caveats: All four CD4+ subsets of Type 1 diabetes patients contained TCRB CDR3s that were moderately but significantly shorter.

TCRB transcripts that were expressed got sequenced, as all of the isolated RNA had been reverse transcribed. Measured with immunoSEQ multiplex PCR; TCRdb has only the in-frame clones, and not every one. Here the sample spans approximately 730,000 clones, 13% being singletons. The TCR sequence derives from a man aged 18 to 30 with type 1 diabetes. Sequencing was carried out using naive CD4+ T cells from blood.

CDR3 DNA sequence: TGTGCCAGCAGTAAAAGGGACAGGGCGAATCAGCCCCAGCATTTT. This sequence encodes CASSKRDRANQPQHF. This chain uses TRBV2 with TRBJ1-5; 9 nucleotides line up with TRBD1. The CDR3 totals 15 residues. Germline V gene sequence: CDR1 SNHLY, CDR2 FYNNEI. Germline trimming cut 5 bases from V and 4 bases from J; bases unmatched to any gene: 6.